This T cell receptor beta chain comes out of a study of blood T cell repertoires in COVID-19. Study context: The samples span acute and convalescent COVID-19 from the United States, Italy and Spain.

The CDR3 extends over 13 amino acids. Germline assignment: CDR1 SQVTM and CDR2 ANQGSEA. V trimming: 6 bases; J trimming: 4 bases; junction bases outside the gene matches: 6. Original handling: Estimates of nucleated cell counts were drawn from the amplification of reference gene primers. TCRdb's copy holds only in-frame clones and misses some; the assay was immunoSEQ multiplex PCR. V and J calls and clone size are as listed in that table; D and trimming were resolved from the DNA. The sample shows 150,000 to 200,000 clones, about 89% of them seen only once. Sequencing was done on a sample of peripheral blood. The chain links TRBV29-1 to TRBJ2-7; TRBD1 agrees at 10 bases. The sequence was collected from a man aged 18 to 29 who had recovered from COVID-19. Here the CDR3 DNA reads TGCAGCGTGAAAAGACAGGGGGCTTACGAGCAGTACTTC. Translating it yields CSVKRQGAYEQYF.